The 3 T cell receptor beta chains reported below all come from one sample, sequenced in a study of T cell responses to AZD1222 COVID-19 vaccine. The protocol was immunoSEQ multiplex PCR, while the TCRdb copy is restricted to in-frame clones and leaves out a portion. The table records roughly 180,000 clones, roughly nine tenths of them present only once. The starting material was peripheral blood, obtained 28 days after the second AZD1222 dose. The origin of the receptors is an adult who received the AZD1222 COVID-19 vaccine.

The rearrangement links TRBV20-1 to TRBJ2-4; D remains ambiguous. The V gene lost 3 bases and the J gene lost 9 bases, with 9 bases spanning the gap. This CDR3 is built from 11 residues. CDR1 is DFQATT and CDR2 is SNEGSKA in the germline V gene (reference sequence). CDR3 nucleotides: TGCAGTGCTAGGTGGCCCCCCATTCAGTACTTC. It is translated as CSARWPPIQYF.

The chain joins TRBV27 to TRBJ2-2; D is unresolved. V was pared by 0 bases and J by 6 bases, with 8 bases between. The CDR3 loop spans 14 amino acids. The germline V gene has CDR1 MNHEY and CDR2 SMNVEV (reference sequence). The CDR3, as DNA: TGTGCCAGCAGTTTATCCCCACGGGCCGGGGAGCTGTTTTTT. This translates into CASSLSPRAGELFF.

This chain connects TRBV5-1 to TRBJ2-1, with D perhaps TRBD1 (8 bases). V lost 4 bases and J 6 bases, leaving 20 bases between the germline ends. Per the germline V gene, CDR1 is SGHRS and CDR2 is YFSETQ. The CDR3 is 16 residues long. This chain's CDR3 is CASSGGQGGRINEQFF. The CDR3 nucleotides are TGCGCCAGCAGCGGAGGACAGGGAGGGCGGATCAATGAGCAGTTCTTC.